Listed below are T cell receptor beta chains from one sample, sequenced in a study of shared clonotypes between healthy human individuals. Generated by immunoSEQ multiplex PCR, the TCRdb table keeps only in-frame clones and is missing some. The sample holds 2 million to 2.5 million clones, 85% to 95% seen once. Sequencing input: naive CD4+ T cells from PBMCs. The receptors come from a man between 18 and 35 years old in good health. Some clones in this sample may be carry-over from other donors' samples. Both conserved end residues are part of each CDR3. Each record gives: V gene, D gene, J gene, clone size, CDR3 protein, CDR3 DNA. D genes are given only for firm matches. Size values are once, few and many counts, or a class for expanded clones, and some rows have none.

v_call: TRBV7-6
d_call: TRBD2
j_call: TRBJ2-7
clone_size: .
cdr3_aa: CASSLGRGRAVGEQYF
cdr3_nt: TGTGCCAGCAGCTTAGGTCGCGGGAGGGCGGTCGGTGAGCAGTACTTC

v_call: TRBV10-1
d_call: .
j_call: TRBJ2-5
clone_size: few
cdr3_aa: CASSESAGGEETQYF
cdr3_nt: TGCGCCAGCAGTGAGTCTGCCGGGGGCGAAGAGACCCAGTACTTC

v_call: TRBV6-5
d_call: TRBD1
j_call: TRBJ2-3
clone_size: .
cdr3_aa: CASSATRGGENTQYF
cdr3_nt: TGTGCCAGCAGCGCCACCAGAGGGGGCGAAAATACGCAGTATTTT

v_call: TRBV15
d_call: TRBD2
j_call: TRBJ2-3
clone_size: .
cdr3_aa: CATSRDRAAGRADTQYF
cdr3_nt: TGTGCCACCAGCAGAGATCGAGCAGCGGGACGGGCAGATACGCAGTATTTT

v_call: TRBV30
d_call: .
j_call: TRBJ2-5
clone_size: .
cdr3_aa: CAWCRGGDQETQYF
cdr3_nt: TGTGCCTGGTGCAGGGGGGGGGATCAAGAGACCCAGTACTTC

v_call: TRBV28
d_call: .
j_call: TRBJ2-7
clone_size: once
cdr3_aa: CASSLGAEQYF
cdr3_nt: TGTGCCAGCAGTTTAGGCGCCGAGCAGTACTTC

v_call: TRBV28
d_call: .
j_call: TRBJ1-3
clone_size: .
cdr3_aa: CASSWERRGAGNTIYF
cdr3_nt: TGTGCCAGCAGTTGGGAGCGGCGGGGGGCTGGAAACACCATATATTTT

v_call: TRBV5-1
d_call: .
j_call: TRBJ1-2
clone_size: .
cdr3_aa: CASSLTSWGRGESPNYGYTF
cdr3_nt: TGCGCCAGCAGCTTGACTAGTTGGGGCAGGGGAGAGTCGCCTAACTATGGCTACACCTTC

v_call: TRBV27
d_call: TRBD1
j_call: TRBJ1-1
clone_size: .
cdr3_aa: CASSIQGASTEAFF
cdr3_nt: TGTGCCAGCAGTATACAGGGGGCTTCCACTGAAGCTTTCTTT

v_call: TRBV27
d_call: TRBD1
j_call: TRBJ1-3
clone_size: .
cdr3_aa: CATWDRGRSGNTIYF
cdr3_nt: TGTGCCACCTGGGACAGGGGACGCTCTGGAAACACCATATATTTT

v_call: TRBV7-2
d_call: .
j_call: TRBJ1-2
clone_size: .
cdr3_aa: CASSLVRSEAGYTF
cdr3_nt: TGTGCCAGCAGCTTAGTGAGGTCCGAGGCTGGCTACACCTTC

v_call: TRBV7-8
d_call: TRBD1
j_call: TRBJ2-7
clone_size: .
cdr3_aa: CASSRSTGSSYEQYF
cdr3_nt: TGTGCCAGCAGCCGCTCGACAGGGAGCTCCTACGAGCAGTACTTC

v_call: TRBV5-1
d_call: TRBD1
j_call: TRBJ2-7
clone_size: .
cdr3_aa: CASSLVGNRGSSYEQYF
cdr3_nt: TGCGCCAGCAGCTTGGTCGGTAACAGGGGGTCCTCCTACGAGCAGTACTTC

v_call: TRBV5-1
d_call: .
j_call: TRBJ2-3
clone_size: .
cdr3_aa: CASSLSGAETDTQYF
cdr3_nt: TGCGCCAGCAGCCTTTCAGGGGCGGAAACAGATACGCAGTATTTT

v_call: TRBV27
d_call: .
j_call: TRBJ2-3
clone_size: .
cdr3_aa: CASSPHHSTDTQYF
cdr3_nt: TGTGCCAGCAGTCCCCACCACAGCACAGATACGCAGTATTTT

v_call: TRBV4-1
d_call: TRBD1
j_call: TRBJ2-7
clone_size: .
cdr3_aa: CASSHMDRGQYEQYF
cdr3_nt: TGCGCCAGCAGCCATATGGACAGGGGGCAGTACGAGCAGTACTTC

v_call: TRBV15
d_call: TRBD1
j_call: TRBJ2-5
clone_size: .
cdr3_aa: CATGQGIQETQYF
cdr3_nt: TGTGCCACCGGACAGGGGATCCAAGAGACCCAGTACTTC

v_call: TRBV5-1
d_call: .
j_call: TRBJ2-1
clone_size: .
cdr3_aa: CASSPPTNSYNEQFF
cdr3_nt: TGCGCCAGCAGCCCCCCAACGAACTCCTACAATGAGCAGTTCTTC

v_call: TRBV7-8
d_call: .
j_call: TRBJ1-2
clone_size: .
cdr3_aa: CASSLTVVSGYTF
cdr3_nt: TGTGCCAGCAGCTTGACGGTAGTAAGCGGCTACACCTTC

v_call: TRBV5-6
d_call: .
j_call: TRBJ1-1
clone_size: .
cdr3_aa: CASSPMGARPSSAFF
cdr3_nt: TGTGCCAGCAGCCCCATGGGGGCGCGGCCTAGCAGCGCTTTCTTT

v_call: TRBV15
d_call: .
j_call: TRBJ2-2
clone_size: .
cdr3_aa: CATSRTGRMNTGELFF
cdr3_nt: TGTGCCACCAGCCGTACGGGACGGATGAACACCGGGGAGCTGTTTTTT

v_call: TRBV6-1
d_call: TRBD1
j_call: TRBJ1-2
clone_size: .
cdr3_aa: CASSQDRVGGYTF
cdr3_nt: TGTGCCAGCAGCCAGGACAGGGTAGGCGGCTACACCTTC

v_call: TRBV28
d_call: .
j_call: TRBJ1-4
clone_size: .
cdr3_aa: CATSPPTGEKLFF
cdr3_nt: TGTGCCACCTCACCGCCGACAGGTGAAAAACTGTTTTTT

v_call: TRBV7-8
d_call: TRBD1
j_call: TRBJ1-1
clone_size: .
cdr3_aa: CASSQGQLGTEAFF
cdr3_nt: TGTGCCAGCAGCCAGGGACAGTTGGGCACTGAAGCTTTCTTT

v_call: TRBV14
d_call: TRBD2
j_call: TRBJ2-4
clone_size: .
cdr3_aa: CASSQGLAGGFGKNIQYF
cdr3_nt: TGTGCCAGCAGCCAAGGACTAGCGGGAGGGTTTGGCAAAAACATTCAGTACTTC